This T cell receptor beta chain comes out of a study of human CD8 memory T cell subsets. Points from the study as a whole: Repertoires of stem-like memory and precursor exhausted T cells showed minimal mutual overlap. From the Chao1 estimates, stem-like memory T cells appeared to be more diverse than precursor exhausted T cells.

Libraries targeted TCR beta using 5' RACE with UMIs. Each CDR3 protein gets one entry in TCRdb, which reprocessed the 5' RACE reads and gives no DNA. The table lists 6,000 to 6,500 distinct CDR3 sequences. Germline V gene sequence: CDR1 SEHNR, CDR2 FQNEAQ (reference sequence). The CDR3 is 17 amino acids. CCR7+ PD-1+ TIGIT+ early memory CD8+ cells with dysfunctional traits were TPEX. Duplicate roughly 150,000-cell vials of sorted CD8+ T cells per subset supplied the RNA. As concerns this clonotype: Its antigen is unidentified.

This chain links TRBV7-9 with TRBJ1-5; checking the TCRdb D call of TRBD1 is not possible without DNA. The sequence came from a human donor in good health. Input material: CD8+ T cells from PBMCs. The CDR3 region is CASSHTADREGNQPQHF.